What follows describes a single T cell receptor (beta chain). Its binding antigen is unknown. No clone much larger than this one lies a single base away; base qualities are absent. V is shortened by 2 bases, J by 7 bases, and the region joining them spans 15 bases. Reading the germline V gene gives CDR1 SGHTA and CDR2 FQGTGA. Measured from the cysteine to the phenylalanine, the CDR3 is 15 residues long. Left in the record is the CDR3 DNA by itself, 45 bases read in frame from the first base. All of the donors in the study were healthy humans. The sample is drawn from a study of T cell repertoires and Cas9 in healthy adults (dated by TCRdb to about 2018). In terms of the full investigation: Within the CD4 and CD8 compartments, SpCas9-reactive T cells were assessed for multi-effector potency, cytotoxicity and lineage determination. The study looked at preexisting T cell immunity to the Streptococcus pyogenes Cas9 nuclease (SpCas9), which is used in CRISPR gene editing. Broad study findings and their caveats: In vitro, SpCas9-reactive regulatory T cells were reported to reduce the proliferation and function of SpCas9-reactive effector T cells.

Library creation used the immunoSEQ multiplex PCR assay. TCRdb's version of the immuneACCESS table is confined to in-frame rearrangements and falls short of the full clone set. An unresolved V gene accounts for under half of the shortfall where checked; the remainder is of unknown origin. The sample profile shows 20,000 to 25,000 clones; roughly 90% of them were found once. The biggest ten clones account for approximately 0.8% of the sample. The chain is encoded by TRBV7-3 joined to TRBJ2-1, with the D segment possibly TRBD1 or TRBD2, each aligning over 5 bases. Sequencing input: CD4+ effector T cells (CD127+, CD25-, CD137-, CD154-) from PBMCs; culture status not recorded. This sequence originates from a human donor in good health. The encoded CDR3 is CASSLVPGAPNEQFF. The DNA sequence follows: TGTGCCAGCAGCTTAGTCCCCGGGGCCCCGAATGAGCAGTTCTTC. With all but the CDR3 taken from the reference TRBV7-3 and TRBJ2-1 genes, the full variable domain is: GAGVSQTPSNKVTEKGKYVELRCDPISGHTALYWYRQSLGQGPEFLIYFQGTGAADDSGLPNDRFFAVRPEGSVSTLKIQRTERGDSAVYLCASSLVPGAPNEQFFGPGTRLTVL.